This T cell receptor beta chain originates from a study of blood T cell repertoires in COVID-19. Trimming removed 4 bases from V and 8 bases from J; junction bases left unmatched: 7. The CDR3 totals 13 residues. Germline V lookup: CDR1 LGHNA, CDR2 YSLEER. Sequencing was performed with immunoSEQ multiplex PCR; in TCRdb, only in-frame clones are kept and a portion is missing. The sample yields fewer than 250,000 clones, approximately 87% seen once. The chain employs TRBV4-3 and TRBJ1-1; the match to TRBD1 covers 7 bases. This TCR came from a woman between 65 and 79 years old with active or convalescent COVID-19. Sequenced sample: peripheral blood. CDR3 nucleotide sequence: TGCGCCAGCAGCCTGAACAGGGGCGCCGAAGCTTTCTTT. Amino acids: CASSLNRGAEAFF.